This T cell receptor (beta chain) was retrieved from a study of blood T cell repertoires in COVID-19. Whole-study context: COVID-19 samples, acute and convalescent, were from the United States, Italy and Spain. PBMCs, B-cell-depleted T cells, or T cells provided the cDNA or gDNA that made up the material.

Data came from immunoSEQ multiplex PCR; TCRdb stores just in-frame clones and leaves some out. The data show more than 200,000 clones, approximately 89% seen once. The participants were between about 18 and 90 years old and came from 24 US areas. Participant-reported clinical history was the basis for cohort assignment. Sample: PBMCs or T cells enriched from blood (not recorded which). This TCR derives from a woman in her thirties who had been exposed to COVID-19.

Here the CDR3 reads CASSPKTGGSTDTQYF. The CDR3 coding sequence is TGTGCCAGCTCACCGAAGACAGGGGGGAGCACAGATACGCAGTATTTT. This chain links TRBV18 with TRBJ2-3, with 9 bases matching TRBD1. The CDR3 totals 16 residues. V was pared by 3 bases and J by 0 bases, with 4 bases of the junction left unmatched. The germline V gene has CDR1 KGHSH and CDR2 LQKENI.